Given below is one T cell receptor beta chain in context. The target antigen is unknown. This sample is drawn from a study of vaccination and CD4 T cells after COVID-19. Oncomine TCR Beta short-read sequencing was applied to DNA from cultured CD4+ T cells. TCRdb analysed the PCR reads with MiXCR anew, one entry per CDR3 protein. The sample holds approximately 11,000 distinct CDR3 sequences; 77% are singletons and the top ten take approximately 20%. Treatment noted: roughly ten-day PBMC culture with coronavirus spike peptide pools or control peptides (ViraFEST assay). The CDR3 spans 15 residues. From germline, CDR1 is SEHNR and CDR2 FQNEAQ (reference sequence). Trimming stripped 1 base from V and 3 bases from J, with 10 bases between.

J is TRBJ1-3 and V is TRBV7-9; D not certain. This receptor was obtained from a human donor who had recovered from COVID-19. The specimen sequenced was CD4+ T cells from blood, cultured in vitro. The CDR3 DNA reads as TGTGCCAGCAGCTTAGGGTTTGTGGGTGGAAACACCATATATTTT. It encodes CASSLGFVGGNTIYF.